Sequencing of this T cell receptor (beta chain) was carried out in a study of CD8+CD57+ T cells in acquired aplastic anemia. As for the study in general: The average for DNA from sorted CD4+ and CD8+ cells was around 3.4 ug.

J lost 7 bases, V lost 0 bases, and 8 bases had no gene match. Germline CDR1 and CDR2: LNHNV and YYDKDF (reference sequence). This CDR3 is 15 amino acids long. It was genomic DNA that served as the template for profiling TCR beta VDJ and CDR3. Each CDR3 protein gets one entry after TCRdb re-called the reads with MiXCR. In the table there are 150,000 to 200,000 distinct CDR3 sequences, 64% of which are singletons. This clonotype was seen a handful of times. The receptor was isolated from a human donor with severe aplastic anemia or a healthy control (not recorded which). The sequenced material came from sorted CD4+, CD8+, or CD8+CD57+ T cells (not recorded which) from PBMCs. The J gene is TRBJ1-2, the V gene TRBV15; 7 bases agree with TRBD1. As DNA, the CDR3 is TGTGCCACCAGCAGAGAAAGGACAGGAACGGGTGGCTACACCTTC. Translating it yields CATSRERTGTGGYTF. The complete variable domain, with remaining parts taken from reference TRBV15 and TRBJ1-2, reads DAMVIQNPRYQVTQFGKPVTLSCSQTLNHNVMYWYQQKSSQAPKLLFHYYDKDFNNEADTPDNFQSRRPNTSFCFLDIRSPGLGDTAMYLCATSRERTGTGGYTFGSGTRLTVV.